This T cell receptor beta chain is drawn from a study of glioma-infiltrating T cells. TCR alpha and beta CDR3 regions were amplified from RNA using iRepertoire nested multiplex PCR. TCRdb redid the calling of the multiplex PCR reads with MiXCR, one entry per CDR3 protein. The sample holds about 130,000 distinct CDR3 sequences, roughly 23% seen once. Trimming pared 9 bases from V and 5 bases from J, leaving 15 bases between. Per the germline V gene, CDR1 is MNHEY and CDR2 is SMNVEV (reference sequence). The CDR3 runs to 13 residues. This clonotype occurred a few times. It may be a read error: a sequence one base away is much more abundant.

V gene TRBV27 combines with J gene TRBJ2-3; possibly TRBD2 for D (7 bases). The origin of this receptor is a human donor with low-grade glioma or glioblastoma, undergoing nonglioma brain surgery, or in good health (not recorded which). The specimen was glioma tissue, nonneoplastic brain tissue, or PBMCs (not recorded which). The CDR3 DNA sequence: TGTGCCAGTTTTAGGGGGGGCGGAGATACGCAGTATTTT. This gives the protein CASFRGGGDTQYF.